One sample yielded the 10 T cell receptor beta chains listed below, sequenced in a study of blood T cells in healthy people across ages. Alongside a J-beta primer mix, a sample-barcoded 5' primer served in a second PCR lasting roughly 6 to 11 cycles. MiXCR was run by TCRdb on the 5' RACE reads, yielding one entry per CDR3 protein. This sample has some 640,000 distinct CDR3 sequences, with roughly 31% found just once. Specimen: blood. These TCRs come from a woman aged 80 or older in good health.

The rearrangement uses TRBV4-3 and TRBJ2-7, with 7 bases fitting TRBD1. Germline V CDR1 and CDR2: LGHNA, YSLEER. The CDR3 consists of 15 residues. Losses at the gene ends were 2 bases for V and 5 bases for J; bases not matched to a gene: 9. CDR3 sequence: CASSQYRDSGDEQYF. The CDR3 DNA reads TGCGCCAGCAGCCAATACCGGGACAGCGGTGACGAGCAGTACTTC.

The sample holds one count of this clonotype. DNA of the CDR3: TGTGCCAGCAGTTACTTCGGGGGGGCCAATGAGCAGTTCTTC. Translated: CASSYFGGANEQFF. The chain is built from TRBV6-5 and TRBJ2-1; 8 positions match TRBD2. J lost 6 bases, V lost 1 base, and 2 bases had no gene match. Germline CDR1 and CDR2: MNHEY and SVGAGI. There are 14 residues in the CDR3.

The rearrangement uses TRBV7-9 and TRBJ1-2, with a weak D call TRBD1 (5 bases). The germline CDR1 and CDR2 sequences are SEHNR and FQNEAQ (reference sequence). Trimming pared 5 bases from V and 8 bases from J, leaving 15 bases between. This CDR3 has 13 residues. CDR3 DNA sequence: TGTGCCAGCAGCCTTTCCCGGGACGACGGCTACACCTTC. Residues: CASSLSRDDGYTF.

V gene TRBV11-2 combines with J gene TRBJ2-5, with D possibly being TRBD1 or TRBD2 (5 bases each). The CDR3 has 14 amino acids. Trimming cost V 5 bases and J 2 bases, with 12 bases left between them. Germline CDR1 and CDR2: SGHAT and FQNNGV. The CDR3 DNA is TGTGCCAGCAGCCCGAGGGGATTTCAAGAGACCCAGTACTTC. Protein product: CASSPRGFQETQYF.

This clonotype has at least ten counts. The gene calls are TRBV4-1 and TRBJ2-1, with D possibly TRBD1 on 6 matching bases. Germline-derived CDR1 and CDR2 are MGHRA and YSYEKL. Deletions cut 3 bases from V and 9 bases from J, with 12 bases between. This CDR3 is built from 13 residues. CDR3 coding DNA: TGCGCCAGCAGCCAGTCACAGGGCCGTGAGCAGTTCTTC. Its translation: CASSQSQGREQFF.

V gene TRBV5-1 combines with J gene TRBJ1-5, with D unclear. Germline V gene sequence: CDR1 SGHRS, CDR2 YFSETQ. The V and J ends lost 3 bases and 5 bases respectively, with 15 bases between them. The CDR3 contains 15 residues. CDR3 nucleotides: TGCGCCAGCAGCTCGGAGCCCACGAAGGATCAGCCCCAGCATTTT. Translating it yields CASSSEPTKDQPQHF. Combining the CDR3 with reference TRBV5-1 and TRBJ1-5 gives the whole variable domain KAGVTQTPRYLIKTRGQQVTLSCSPISGHRSVSWYQQTPGQGLQFLFEYFSETQRNKGNFPGRFSGRQFSNSRSEMNVSTLELGDSALYLCASSSEPTKDQPQHFGDGTRLSIL.

This clonotype was counted many times. The chain has TRBV6-5 and TRBJ2-1, with a tentative D call TRBD2 (7 bases). The CDR3 runs to 15 residues. Trimming left V 5 bases short and J 5 bases short, with 16 bases between. CDR1 and CDR2 (germline): MNHEY, SVGAGI. The CDR3 DNA follows: TGTGCCAGCAGTACTGCGGGGGCTCCCAACAATGAGCAGTTCTTC. Translation gives CASSTAGAPNNEQFF.

Worth noting for this clonotype: This clone may be a read error of a much larger clone one base away. This chain connects TRBV5-6 to TRBJ2-7, with 8 bases identical to TRBD1. The V gene end was trimmed by 7 bases and the J gene end by 0 bases; junction bases not matched to a gene: 12. Germline V gives CDR1 SGHDT, CDR2 YYEEEE. The CDR3 contains 16 residues. CDR3 bases: TGTGCCAGCGGCTCCTCGACAGGGGTAAGCTCCTACGAGCAGTACTTC. Translation gives CASGSSTGVSSYEQYF.

This chain connects TRBV5-1 to TRBJ1-2; 7 nucleotides align to TRBD1. Trimming cost V 3 bases and J 4 bases; bases outside gene matches: 12. Germline assignment: CDR1 SGHRS and CDR2 YFSETQ. This CDR3 spans 16 amino acids. The CDR3 loop is CASSSPRTGGSYGYTF. Here the CDR3 DNA reads TGCGCCAGCAGCTCTCCCCGGACAGGTGGATCCTATGGCTACACCTTC.

This clonotype was recorded at least ten times. This rearrangement joins TRBV28 to TRBJ2-5, with 10 bases lining up with TRBD1. The germline gives CDR1 MDHEN, CDR2 SYDVKM. V dropped 5 bases and J dropped 3; count of bases not matched to a gene: 9. This CDR3 has 16 amino acids. CDR3 nucleotides: TGTGCCAGCAGTCGTACTTCCGGGACAGGGGAAGAGACCCAGTACTTC. Translation: CASSRTSGTGEETQYF.